Sequencing of this T cell receptor beta chain was carried out in a study of shared clonotypes between healthy human individuals. The CDR3 loop spans 17 amino acids. Worth noting for this clone: Its antigen remains unidentified.

Study-level findings and limits: Of the naive CD4 clonotypes, approximately 5% were shared across several donors.

Profiling relied on immunoSEQ multiplex PCR, and the TCRdb table lists in-frame clones only, not all of them. The sample gives some 2,000,000 clones, under 97% of which show up once; about 0.13% is in the top ten. This clonotype originated in a man younger than 30 in good health. The sequenced sample was naive CD4+ T cells sorted from blood. As to subset: CD45RA+ positively selected. The chain carries TRBV21-1 and TRBJ2-3; the table gives TRBD2 as D, unverified against the DNA. TRBV21-1 is marked as a pseudogene. CDR3 sequence reads: CASSKETSGDPTDTQYF. The CDR3 DNA reads as TGTGCCAGCAGCAAAGAGACTAGCGGGGACCCCACAGATACGCAGTATTTT.